In this sample, the clone carrying this T cell receptor (beta chain) turned up once. Antigen specificity is unknown. These data belong to a study of cytomegalovirus exposure and HLA in healthy donors. The PCR contained 60 Vbeta and 13 Jbeta primers. The protocol was immunoSEQ multiplex PCR, while the TCRdb copy is restricted to in-frame clones and leaves out a portion. The top ten clones hold 6.9% of a sample with more than 95,000 clones, roughly 80% of them seen once. Germline V gene data show CDR1 as SNHLY and CDR2 as FYNNEI. The CDR3 contains 14 residues. Trimming cost V 1 base and J 9 bases, with 13 bases left between them. Broader study findings: Later analysis showed TCR association rates varying by HLA locus, highest for DRB1 and lowest for HLA-C.

This TCR was sampled from a man aged 30 to 45 in good health and CMV-seropositive. The source material was PBMCs. V usage is TRBV2 and J usage is TRBJ1-5; weak D call: TRBD1 (5 bases). DNA for the CDR3: TGTGCCAGCAGTGAAGAAGGGTTGGGGGGGCCCCAGCATTTT. This sequence encodes CASSEEGLGGPQHF.